Below, one TCR beta chain is given with its context. Method: immunoSEQ multiplex PCR; TCRdb's copy keeps in-frame clones and lacks some. This sample has over 70,000 clones, with roughly 92% found just once. The sample belongs to a study of T cell changes during pregnancy in multiple sclerosis. CDR1 and CDR2 (germline): SGHRS, YFSETQ. This CDR3 spans 16 amino acids. With 4 bases clipped from V and 2 bases from J, the junction kept 5 bases outside the gene matches. This material consisted of peripheral blood, taken in the third trimester of pregnancy. The chain has TRBV5-1 and TRBJ2-1; 11 positions agree with TRBD2. The sequence was collected from a female donor in good health, enrolled as a control in a pregnancy study. CDR3: CASSIVAGGTYNEQFF. The CDR3 coding sequence is TGCGCCAGCAGCATAGTAGCGGGGGGGACCTACAATGAGCAGTTCTTC.